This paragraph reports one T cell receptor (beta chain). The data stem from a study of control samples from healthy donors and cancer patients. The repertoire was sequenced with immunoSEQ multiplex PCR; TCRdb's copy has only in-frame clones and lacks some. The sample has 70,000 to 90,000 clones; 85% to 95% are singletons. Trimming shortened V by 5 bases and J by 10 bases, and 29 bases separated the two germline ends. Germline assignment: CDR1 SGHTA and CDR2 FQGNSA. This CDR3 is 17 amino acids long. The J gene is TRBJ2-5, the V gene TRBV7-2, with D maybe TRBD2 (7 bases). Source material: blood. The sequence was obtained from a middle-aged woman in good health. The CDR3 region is CASSKAPLLSGGTHQYF. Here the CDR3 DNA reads TGTGCCAGCAGCAAGGCCCCCCTTTTGTCGGGGGGCACACACCAGTACTTC.